This T cell receptor beta chain was captured by sequencing in a study of identical twins. Study-wide findings and caveats: Cord blood's abundant beta clonotypes had fewer insertions, unlike memory repertoires. Twins shared beta out-of-frame sequences in excess, but this excess was weaker.

With regard to this clonotype: What it recognizes is unknown.

Germline CDR1 is MGHRA and CDR2 is YSYEKL. CDR3 length: 14 residues. The V segment lost 4 bases and the J segment 6 bases; nucleotides outside the gene matches: 6. Template switching added a universal primer binding site, and final cDNA carried unique molecular identifiers. TCRdb analysed the 5' RACE reads with MiXCR anew, one entry per CDR3 protein. The sample shows hundreds of thousands of distinct CDR3 sequences, approximately 13% of them seen only once. The sample also formed part of further work on yellow fever vaccine responses in identical twins.

The chain couples TRBV4-1 to TRBJ2-3; 8 bases agree with TRBD2. This TCR was recovered from a woman in her late teens or twenties in good health. Sequences were obtained from PBMCs. CDR3 sequence reads: CASSPGGASDTQYF. The CDR3 coding sequence is TGCGCCAGCAGCCCGGGGGGGGCCTCGGATACGCAGTATTTT.